These 29 T cell receptor beta chains came from one sample sequenced in a study of blood T cell repertoires in COVID-19. Profiled with immunoSEQ multiplex PCR; TCRdb holds only in-frame clones, not every one. The sample carries 200,000 to 300,000 clones, about four fifths recorded once. The source material was peripheral blood. Every receptor here comes from a man aged 50-60 years with acute or convalescent COVID-19.

This clone was seen only once. At one of its ends the junction is not consistent with the germline gene, which may arise from a read error. V is TRBV3-1 (or the pseudogene TRBV3-2) and J is TRBJ1-1; no clear D gene. Germline CDR1 LGHDT, CDR2 YNNKEL (reference sequence). The CDR3 covers 13 residues. CDR3 region: CASSQSSSTEAFF. CDR3 coding DNA: TGTGCCAGCAGCCAGAGCAGTAGCACTGAAGCTTTTTTT.

This clone was counted between two and nine times. The rearrangement joins TRBV5-1 to TRBJ2-7; TRBD1 agrees at 10 bases. J was trimmed by 4 bases and V by 3 bases; bases with no gene match: 4. The germline gives CDR1 SGHRS, CDR2 YFSETQ. This CDR3 region has 14 residues. Here the CDR3 reads CASSSGQGGYEQYF. DNA of the CDR3: TGCGCCAGCAGCTCAGGACAGGGGGGGTACGAGCAGTACTTC.

In this sample, this clone turned up a few times. The chain couples TRBV19 to TRBJ1-2, with a tentative D call TRBD1 (5 bases). The germline V gene encodes CDR1 LNHDA and CDR2 SQIVND (reference sequence). The CDR3 loop spans 14 amino acids. Trimming left V 11 bases short and J 7 bases short, with 23 bases between. The DNA for the CDR3 is TGTGCCGGAAGGGCAGGGACTGGCTCTGGTGGCTACACCTTC. Its protein product is CAGRAGTGSGGYTF. The whole variable domain, filled in from reference TRBV19 and TRBJ1-2, reads DGGITQSPKYLFRKEGQNVTLSCEQNLNHDAMYWYRQDPGQGLRLIYYSQIVNDFQKGDIAEGYSVSREKKESFPLTVTSAQKNPTAFYLCAGRAGTGSGGYTFGSGTRLTVV.

V gene TRBV24-1 combines with J gene TRBJ1-2, with 7 nucleotides matching TRBD1. Germline lookup yields CDR1 KGHDR and CDR2 SFDVKD. J lost 4 bases, V lost 5 bases, and 6 bases had no gene match. This CDR3 is built from 14 residues. CDR3 sequence reads: CATSGGQAPYGYTF. The DNA for the CDR3 is TGTGCCACCAGTGGCGGACAGGCGCCCTATGGCTACACCTTC.

This chain links TRBV3-1 (or the pseudogene TRBV3-2) with TRBJ1-1; D possibly corresponds to TRBD1 (6 bases). The germline V gene encodes CDR1 LGHDT and CDR2 YNNKEL (reference sequence). Trimming cost V 1 base and J 6 bases, with 15 bases left between them. This CDR3 spans 15 amino acids. The CDR3 is CASSQVPAGAAEAFF. The CDR3 coding sequence is TGTGCCAGCAGCCAAGTCCCCGCAGGGGCCGCTGAAGCTTTCTTT.

The chain couples TRBV7-9 to TRBJ2-1; D is undetermined. V shed 5 bases and J shed 2 bases, with 16 bases lying between them. The germline gives CDR1 SEHNR, CDR2 FQNEAQ (reference sequence). This CDR3 has 16 residues. CDR3 coding DNA: TGTGCCAGCAGCCTAGAGATAGTGGGCGCCTACAATGAGCAGTTCTTC. Translation gives CASSLEIVGAYNEQFF.

The J gene is TRBJ1-5, the V gene TRBV15; 7 bases align to TRBD1. The trim removed 0 bases at V and 2 bases at J, leaving 7 bases unmatched. The CDR3 totals 17 residues. CDR1 is LNHNV, CDR2 YYDKDF, per germline (reference sequence). CDR3 residues: CATSRDYRGSGNQPQHF. In DNA, the CDR3 is TGTGCCACCAGCAGAGATTACAGGGGATCGGGCAATCAGCCCCAGCATTTT.

The chain recombines TRBV20-1 with TRBJ1-3; D is unresolved. V was cut by 6 bases and J by 0 bases, with 9 bases left in between. The germline V gene encodes CDR1 DFQATT and CDR2 SNEGSKA (reference sequence). The CDR3 extends over 13 amino acids. The CDR3: CSASEHSGNTIYF. CDR3 sequence (DNA): TGCAGTGCCAGTGAACACTCTGGAAACACCATATATTTT.

Here the CDR3 DNA reads TGTGCCAGCAGCGTAGGGATGGAGAGCTCCTACAATGAGCAGTTCTTC. Residues: CASSVGMESSYNEQFF. The chain is built from TRBV9 and TRBJ2-1; D is unresolved. The CDR3 spans 16 residues. Trimming removed 0 bases at V and 0 bases at J, with 10 bases between. The germline gives CDR1 SGDLS, CDR2 YYNGEE.

The chain combines TRBV4-1 with TRBJ1-1, with 10 bases that match TRBD1. J lost 8 bases, V lost 4 bases, and 7 bases had no gene match. The CDR3 covers 14 residues. Germline V gives CDR1 MGHRA, CDR2 YSYEKL. CDR3 in DNA: TGCGCCAGCAGCCGGTTGGGACAGGGGATCGAAGCTTTCTTT. Protein product: CASSRLGQGIEAFF.

This rearrangement joins TRBV18 to TRBJ1-6; D not certain. CDR1 KGHSH and CDR2 LQKENI come from the germline V gene. The V and J ends lost 1 base and 1 base respectively, with 8 bases between them. The CDR3 covers 16 residues. The CDR3 loop is CASSPQRGSYNSPLHF. Here the CDR3 DNA reads TGTGCCAGCTCACCACAAAGAGGGTCCTATAATTCACCCCTCCACTTT.

V is TRBV10-3 and J is TRBJ2-6, with no clear D. V was trimmed by 0 bases and J by 1 base, leaving 7 bases between them. In germline, CDR1 is ENHRY, CDR2 SYGVKD. This CDR3 region has 16 residues. The DNA for the CDR3 is TGTGCCATCAGTGAGTCGTTGGAGTCTGGGGCCAACGTCCTGACTTTC. Translation gives CAISESLESGANVLTF.

The chain links TRBV28 to TRBJ1-1; no clear D gene. Trimming removed 7 bases at V and 5 bases at J, with 11 bases between. This CDR3 is built from 12 residues. Germline assignment: CDR1 MDHEN and CDR2 SYDVKM. CDR3 region: CASNEGGTEAFF. In DNA, the CDR3 is TGTGCCAGCAACGAGGGTGGGACTGAAGCTTTCTTT.

The CDR3 spells CATSQGSSYNEQFF. CDR3 DNA sequence: TGTGCCACCAGCCAGGGTAGCTCCTACAATGAGCAGTTCTTC. This rearrangement joins TRBV24-1 to TRBJ2-1, with D possibly being TRBD1 (5 bases). Germline values: CDR1 KGHDR, CDR2 SFDVKD. Trimming shortened V by 7 bases and J by 0 bases, and 9 bases separated the two germline ends. The CDR3 has 14 amino acids.

This chain joins TRBV13 and TRBJ2-7; the D is unclear. From germline, CDR1 is PRHDT and CDR2 FYEKMQ (reference sequence). Between the trimmed V and J ends, which lost 3 bases and 5 bases, there was a span of 14 bases. This CDR3 is 14 amino acids long. The CDR3 bases are TGTGCCAGCAGCTTGCGGCCTGCGGTGAACGAGCAGTACTTC. It yields the protein CASSLRPAVNEQYF.

The genes are TRBV5-5 and TRBJ1-5, with TRBD1 as a possible D gene (6 bases). The CDR3 runs to 15 residues. The germline CDR1 and CDR2 sequences are SGHKS and YYEKEE (reference sequence). V was trimmed by 0 bases and J by 7 bases, leaving 14 bases between them. CDR3 in amino acids: CASSLESRGSQPQHF. The DNA for the CDR3 is TGTGCCAGCAGCTTGGAGTCCAGGGGTAGCCAGCCCCAGCATTTT.

The chain uses TRBV9 and TRBJ2-7; tentatively, D is TRBD2 (5 bases). Deletions cut 4 bases from V and 7 bases from J, with 18 bases between. The CDR3 is 14 residues long. Germline-derived CDR1 and CDR2 are SGDLS and YYNGEE. The CDR3, as DNA: TGTGCCAGCAGCCCCAGGCAGGCGGGTGTTGAGCAGTACTTC. It specifies CASSPRQAGVEQYF.

CDR3 region: CSFRPGNEQFF. The CDR3 DNA is TGCAGTTTCCGCCCCGGCAATGAGCAGTTCTTC. The rearrangement joins TRBV20-1 to TRBJ2-1; D gene ambiguous. Germline V gene data show CDR1 as DFQATT and CDR2 as SNEGSKA (reference sequence). The CDR3 runs 11 residues. The V end lost 8 bases, the J end lost 6 bases, and 11 bases lay between the germline ends.

The chain couples TRBV3-1 (or the pseudogene TRBV3-2) to TRBJ1-1; a possible D gene is TRBD1 (5 bases). The CDR3 is 13 residues long. The V end lost 3 bases, the J end lost 5 bases, and 10 bases lay between the germline ends. Germline CDR1 and CDR2: LGHDT and YNNKEL (reference sequence). In DNA, the CDR3 is TGTGCCAGCAGCCACAGGACAACTACTGAAGCTTTCTTT. It codes for CASSHRTTTEAFF.

The CDR3 coding sequence is TGTGCCAGCAGCGTAGTCGGGGGGGTTACCTACAATGAGCAGTTCTTC. This encodes CASSVVGGVTYNEQFF. The rearrangement joins TRBV9 to TRBJ2-1; 8 positions match TRBD2. Unmatched junction bases numbered 4, after V lost 0 bases and J lost 2 bases. The germline gives CDR1 SGDLS, CDR2 YYNGEE. The CDR3 is 16 residues long. Looking up the rest from reference TRBV9 and TRBJ2-1 gives the full variable domain: DSGVTQTPKHLITATGQRVTLRCSPRSGDLSVYWYQQSLDQGLQFLIQYYNGEERAKGNILERFSAQQFPDLHSELNLSSLELGDSALYFCASSVVGGVTYNEQFFGPGTRLTVL.

The rearrangement joins TRBV5-1 to TRBJ2-5, with 9 bases identical to TRBD2. Trimming took 4 bases from V and 5 from J; bases not matched to a gene: 6. From germline, CDR1 is SGHRS and CDR2 YFSETQ. The CDR3 loop spans 14 amino acids. DNA of the CDR3: TGCGCCAGCAGCCTAGGGACTAGCCTTGAGACCCAGTACTTC. Translated: CASSLGTSLETQYF.

This clone was picked up one time. The rearrangement links TRBV6-5 to TRBJ1-1, with D unclear. Germline CDR1 reads MNHEY; CDR2 reads SVGAGI. The V end was cut by 2 bases, the J end by 2 bases, with 9 bases between. The CDR3 extends over 14 amino acids. CDR3 amino acids: CASSYLRENTEAFF. In DNA form, the CDR3 reads TGTGCCAGCAGTTACCTGAGAGAAAACACTGAAGCTTTCTTT.

This clone was counted once. The chain is built from TRBV19 and TRBJ1-5, with 8 bases matching TRBD1. Germline-derived CDR1 and CDR2 are LNHDA and SQIVND (reference sequence). Trimming cost V 7 bases and J 6 bases; bases outside gene matches: 5. CDR3 size: 13 residues. CDR3 loop: CASTGTGPQPQHF. DNA of the CDR3: TGTGCCAGTACCGGGACAGGCCCTCAGCCCCAGCATTTT.

DNA for the CDR3: TGTGCCAGCAGTTTTTCCAGTAACACAGATACGCAGTATTTT. It translates to CASSFSSNTDTQYF. This chain connects TRBV27 to TRBJ2-3, with no clear D. V was clipped by 3 bases and J by 2 bases, with 9 bases between them. The CDR3 loop spans 14 amino acids. Germline CDR1 is MNHEY and CDR2 is SMNVEV (reference sequence).

This chain links TRBV6-1 with TRBJ1-1, with D hard to call. This CDR3 is 15 amino acids long. The V end was cut by 2 bases, the J end by 2 bases, with 12 bases between. CDR1 MNHNS and CDR2 SASEGT come from the germline V gene. CDR3 DNA sequence: TGTGCCAGCAGTGAATGGGTGACTCCAAACACTGAAGCTTTCTTT. Translated: CASSEWVTPNTEAFF.

V usage is TRBV27 and J usage is TRBJ2-5; 7 bases are shared with TRBD1. Germline V lookup: CDR1 MNHEY, CDR2 SMNVEV (reference sequence). With 6 bases clipped from V and 2 bases from J, the junction kept 9 bases outside the gene matches. The CDR3 covers 15 residues. In DNA, the CDR3 is TGTGCCAGCAGCCGTGGGACAGCGTTACAAGAGACCCAGTACTTC. Amino acids: CASSRGTALQETQYF.

This clone was observed a handful of times. The chain combines TRBV6-5 with TRBJ1-4, with unresolved D. Germline V gives CDR1 MNHEY, CDR2 SVGAGI. The CDR3 runs 12 residues. V was shortened by 4 bases and J by 10 bases, with 10 bases between the two germline ends. The CDR3: CASSSDRGKLFF. The CDR3 nucleotides are TGTGCCAGCAGTTCAGACCGGGGAAAACTGTTTTTT.

The chain links TRBV7-9 to TRBJ1-3, with 8 bases aligning to TRBD1. CDR3 length: 17 residues. The germline gives CDR1 SEHNR, CDR2 FQNEAQ (reference sequence). Trimming cost V 5 bases and J 0 bases; bases outside gene matches: 9. As DNA, the CDR3 is TGTGCCAGCAGCCCAGGACAGGGTAGATTCTCTGGAAACACCATATATTTT. It encodes CASSPGQGRFSGNTIYF.

The chain couples TRBV7-9 to TRBJ1-1; D uncertain. Trimming pared 5 bases from V and 1 base from J, leaving 11 bases between. From germline, CDR1 is SEHNR and CDR2 FQNEAQ (reference sequence). The CDR3 loop spans 14 amino acids. The CDR3 region is CASSPFSQNTEAFF. As DNA, the CDR3 is TGTGCCAGCAGCCCCTTTAGTCAGAACACTGAAGCTTTCTTT. Using reference TRBV7-9 and TRBJ1-1 for the parts outside the CDR3, the full variable domain is DTGVSQNPRHKITKRGQNVTFRCDPISEHNRLYWYRQTLGQGPEFLTYFQNEAQLEKSRLLSDRFSAERPKGSFSTLEIQRTEQGDSAMYLCASSPFSQNTEAFFGQGTRLTVV.